This paragraph covers one T cell receptor beta chain sequence. The antigen is unknown. These data come from a study of post-analysis software for immune sequencing data. Trimming stripped 5 bases from V and 5 bases from J, with 18 bases between. Germline loops: CDR1 DFQATT, CDR2 SNEGSKA (reference sequence). There are 14 residues in the CDR3. Researchers reported that TCR beta cDNA libraries carried unique molecular identifiers. TCRdb re-called the PCR reads with MiXCR, one entry per CDR3 protein. The sample holds about 810,000 distinct CDR3 sequences, around 53% seen once. Study-level results: In patients, five or six TRBV segments were more frequent than in controls, with TRBV5-6, TRBV5-1 and TRBV20-1 among them.

Sequences were obtained from blood. The chain couples TRBV20-1 to TRBJ2-5, with D possibly called TRBD1 or TRBD2 (6 bases each). This clonotype was sampled from a girl under 18 with multiple sclerosis. In DNA form, the CDR3 reads TGCAGTGCTGCCCTGGTGGGGGGCCGGGAGACCCAGTACTTC. Translation: CSAALVGGRETQYF.